This T cell receptor (beta chain) was profiled in a study of blood T cell repertoires in COVID-19 (dated by TCRdb to 2018 to 2021). About the full investigation: Samples covering the acute and convalescent phases of COVID-19 were provided by collaborators in the United States, Italy and Spain. The material from the prospective study consisted of cDNA or gDNA derived from T cells, B-cell-depleted T cells, or PBMCs. The dataset comprised deeply sampled blood TCRbeta repertoires from subjects exposed to, actively infected with, or recovered from COVID-19. The repertoires were made available in a free public database intended to serve as a resource for research on the immune response to SARS-CoV-2. The samples were drawn from two sources: the first 160 participants of the ongoing ImmuneRACE study, and over 950 subjects contributed by 6 global collaborators. Nearly every sample came with metadata listing a de-identified subject ID, COVID-19 status, age in years and sex. Where HLA class I and class II types were available, the types were taken from metadata supplied by the sample provider, not from assay-based typing.

TCRbeta CDR3 regions were amplified from genomic DNA using the immunoSEQ Assay, a bias-controlled multiplex PCR. In the authors' own workflow: The number of nucleated cells in each sample was estimated from the amplification of reference gene primers within the assay. To quantify the absolute abundance of each unique TCRbeta CDR3 rearrangement, sequence reads were collapsed and filtered. For each sample, productive Simpson clonality was calculated as the square root of Simpson's diversity index over productive rearrangements. Sourced from immuneACCESS, this table was stored by TCRdb with only in-frame sequences that have V and J called. A share of the clones is absent; for the studies checked, an unresolved V gene accounts for under half, and the remainder has no known explanation. That table is the source of V, J and clone size, and D and trimming were worked out from the DNA. Across this sample there are some 150,000 clones, with less than 90% seen only once. The biggest ten clones account for 1% to 1.5% of the sample.

Turning to this clone: Its antigen specificity is not known. Nothing much larger sits one base from this clone, and base qualities are not available.

Beyond this particular receptor, the publication reports: The amount of clinical and demographic metadata varied by source and participant and was provided uncurated.

Participants in the prospective study were aged roughly 18 to 100 years, lived in under 30 United States geographic areas, and enrolled through a virtual design. In the prospective study, participants were assigned to cohorts based on the clinical history participants reported in a screening survey and a study questionnaire. In the prospective study, whole blood, serum and a nasopharyngeal or oropharyngeal swab were collected from each participant by mobile phlebotomists. Participants in the prospective study had the option to provide additional blood draws and questionnaires over a roughly 2-month period. Prospective study blood samples were shipped either frozen or at room temperature before DNA extraction. The CDR3 numbers 13 residues from cysteine through phenylalanine. The retained sequence is limited to the CDR3, 39 bases, with the frame set at the first base. The germline ends are 6 bases apart after V is trimmed by 3 bases and J by 1 base. The germline V gene (reference sequence) supplies CDR1 MNHEY and CDR2 SMNVEV.

The chain was built from TRBV27 and TRBJ1-1; no D gene call is confident. The TCR sequence derives from a human donor with acute COVID-19. The donor label of this sample is uncertain. The specimen was PBMCs or T cells enriched from blood (not recorded which). The nucleotide sequence is TGTGCCAGCAGTTTCGGTGCGAACACTGAAGCTTTCTTT. This translates into CASSFGANTEAFF.